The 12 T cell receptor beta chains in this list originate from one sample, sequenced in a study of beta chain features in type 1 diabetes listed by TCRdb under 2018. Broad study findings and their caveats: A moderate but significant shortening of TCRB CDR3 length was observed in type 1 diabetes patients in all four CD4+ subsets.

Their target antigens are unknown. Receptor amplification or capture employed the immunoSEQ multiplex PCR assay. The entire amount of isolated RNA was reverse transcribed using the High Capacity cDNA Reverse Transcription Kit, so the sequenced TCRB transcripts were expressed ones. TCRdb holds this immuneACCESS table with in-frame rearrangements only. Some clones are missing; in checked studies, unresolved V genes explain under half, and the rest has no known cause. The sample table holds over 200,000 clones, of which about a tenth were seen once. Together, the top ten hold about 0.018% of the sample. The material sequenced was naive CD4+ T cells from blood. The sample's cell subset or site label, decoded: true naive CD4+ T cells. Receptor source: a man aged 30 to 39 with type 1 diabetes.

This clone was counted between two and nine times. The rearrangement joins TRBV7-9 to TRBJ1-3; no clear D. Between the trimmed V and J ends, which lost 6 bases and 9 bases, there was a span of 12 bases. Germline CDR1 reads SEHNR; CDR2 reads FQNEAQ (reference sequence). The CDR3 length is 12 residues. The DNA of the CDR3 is TGTGCCAGCAGTATTTCAGGCGTCACCATATATTTT. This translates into CASSISGVTIYF.

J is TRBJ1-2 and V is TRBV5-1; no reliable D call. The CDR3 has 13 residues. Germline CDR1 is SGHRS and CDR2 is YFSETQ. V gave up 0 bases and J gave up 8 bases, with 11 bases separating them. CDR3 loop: CASSLAGTDGYTF. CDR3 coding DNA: TGCGCCAGCAGCTTGGCAGGCACAGACGGCTACACCTTC.

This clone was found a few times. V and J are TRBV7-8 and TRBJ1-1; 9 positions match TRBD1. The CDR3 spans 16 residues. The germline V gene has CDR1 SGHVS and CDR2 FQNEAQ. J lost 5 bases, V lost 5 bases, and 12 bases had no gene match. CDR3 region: CASSHRDRVVGTEAFF. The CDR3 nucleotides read TGTGCCAGCAGCCACCGGGACAGGGTTGTTGGGACTGAAGCTTTCTTT.

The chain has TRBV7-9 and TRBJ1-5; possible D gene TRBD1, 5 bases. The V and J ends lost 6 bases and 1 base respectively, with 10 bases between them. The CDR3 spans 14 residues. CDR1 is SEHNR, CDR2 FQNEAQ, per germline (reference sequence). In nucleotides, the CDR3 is TGTGCCAGCAGTCCGGGGGGAAGCAATCAGCCCCAGCATTTT. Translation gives CASSPGGSNQPQHF.

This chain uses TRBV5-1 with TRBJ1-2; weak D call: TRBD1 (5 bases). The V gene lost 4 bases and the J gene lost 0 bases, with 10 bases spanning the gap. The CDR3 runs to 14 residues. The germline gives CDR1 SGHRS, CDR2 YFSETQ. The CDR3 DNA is TGCGCCAGCAGCGCTCAAGGGGCTAACTATGGCTACACCTTC. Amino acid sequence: CASSAQGANYGYTF.

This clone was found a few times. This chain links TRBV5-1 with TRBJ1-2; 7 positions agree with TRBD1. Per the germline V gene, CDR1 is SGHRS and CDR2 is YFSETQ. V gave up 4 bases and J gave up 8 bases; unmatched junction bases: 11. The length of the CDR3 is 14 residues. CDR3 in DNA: TGCGCCAGCAGCCCAGGACAGGACCCCTACGGCTACACCTTC. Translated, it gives CASSPGQDPYGYTF.

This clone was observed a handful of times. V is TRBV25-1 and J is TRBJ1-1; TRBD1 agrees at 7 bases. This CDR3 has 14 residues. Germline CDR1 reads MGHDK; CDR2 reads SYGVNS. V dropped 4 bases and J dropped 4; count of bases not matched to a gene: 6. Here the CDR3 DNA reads TGTGCCAGCAGTGCGGACAGGCGAGGCACTGAAGCTTTCTTT. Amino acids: CASSADRRGTEAFF.

CDR3 DNA sequence: TGTGCCAGCAGCCCAGGACTGATCGAGACCCAGTACTTC. As protein: CASSPGLIETQYF. This chain uses TRBV5-6 with TRBJ2-5; a weak D match, TRBD2 (5 bases). This CDR3 is 13 amino acids long. Germline CDR1 is SGHDT and CDR2 is YYEEEE. Trimming took off 4 bases at V and 5 bases at J, with 12 bases between the two ends.

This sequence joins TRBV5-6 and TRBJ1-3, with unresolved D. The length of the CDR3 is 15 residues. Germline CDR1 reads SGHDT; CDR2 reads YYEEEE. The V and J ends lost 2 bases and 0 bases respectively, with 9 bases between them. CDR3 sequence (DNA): TGTGCCAGCAGCTTATACAGCGGCTCTGGAAACACCATATATTTT. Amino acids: CASSLYSGSGNTIYF.

CDR3 region: CASSGGGSTYEQYF. The DNA for the CDR3 is TGTGCCAGCAGCGGAGGGGGCAGCACCTACGAGCAGTACTTC. The J gene is TRBJ2-7, the V gene TRBV28, with a weak D call TRBD1 (7 bases). Trimming cost V 6 bases and J 2 bases, with 14 bases left between them. The CDR3 runs 14 residues. The germline CDR1 and CDR2 sequences are MDHEN and SYDVKM.

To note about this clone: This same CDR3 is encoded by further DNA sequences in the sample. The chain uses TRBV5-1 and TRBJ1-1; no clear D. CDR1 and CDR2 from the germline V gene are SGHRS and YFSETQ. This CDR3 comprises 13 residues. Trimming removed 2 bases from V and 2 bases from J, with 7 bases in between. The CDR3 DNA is TGCGCCAGCAGCTTCAACAGAAACACTGAAGCTTTCTTT. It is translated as CASSFNRNTEAFF.

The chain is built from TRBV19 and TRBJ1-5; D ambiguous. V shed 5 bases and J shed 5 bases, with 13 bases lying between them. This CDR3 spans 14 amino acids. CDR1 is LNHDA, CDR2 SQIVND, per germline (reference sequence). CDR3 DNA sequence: TGTGCCAGTAGTGGATCGAGGGTTTATCAGCCCCAGCATTTT. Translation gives CASSGSRVYQPQHF.